Presented here are 25 T cell receptor beta chains from one specimen sequenced in a study of read filtering for tumor transcriptome and immune sequencing. This library used about 360 ng RNA and molecular barcoded adaptors spanning alpha/delta and beta/gamma chains. Each CDR3 protein is one row after TCRdb ran MiXCR on the reads. In the table there are fewer than 50,000 distinct CDR3 sequences, about 13% of which are singletons. Sequenced input: a population of CD138-negative cells sorted from bone marrow. The source is a donor over 35 with multiple myeloma.

At least ten counts were recorded for this clonotype. The CDR3 bases are TGTGCCAGCAGTCTTCAGCGGGGTCAGAACAATGAGCAGTTCTTC. Translation: CASSLQRGQNNEQFF. The chain is built from TRBV2 and TRBJ2-1; 7 bases agree with TRBD2. Germline V gene sequence: CDR1 SNHLY, CDR2 FYNNEI. The CDR3 length is 15 residues. The J segment lost 5 bases and the V segment lost 5 bases, leaving 9 bases of the junction unmatched.

The table lists this clonotype with many counts. DNA of the CDR3: TGTGCCAGCAGTTTCAGGGTTGGACGTCAGCCCCAGCATTTT. Amino acid sequence: CASSFRVGRQPQHF. The chain carries TRBV28 and TRBJ1-5; D is perhaps TRBD1 (5 bases). The V gene's germline CDR1 is MDHEN and CDR2 SYDVKM. CDR3 length: 14 amino acids. Trimming took off 3 bases at V and 6 bases at J, with 12 bases between the two ends.

This clonotype was observed many times. The genes are TRBV5-1 and TRBJ2-2; 7 nucleotides agree with TRBD1. This CDR3 has 16 residues. Losses at the gene ends were 0 bases for V and 6 bases for J; bases not matched to a gene: 8. Per the germline V gene, CDR1 is SGHRS and CDR2 is YFSETQ. The CDR3 coding sequence is TGCGCCAGCAGCTTGGTACAGGGGAGCGATTCCGGGGAGCTGTTTTTT. Translating it yields CASSLVQGSDSGELFF. The whole variable domain, filled in from reference TRBV5-1 and TRBJ2-2, reads KAGVTQTPRYLIKTRGQQVTLSCSPISGHRSVSWYQQTPGQGLQFLFEYFSETQRNKGNFPGRFSGRQFSNSRSEMNVSTLELGDSALYLCASSLVQGSDSGELFFGEGSRLTVL.

A few counts support this clonotype. This may arise from a read error, as a much more abundant clone is one base away. The chain combines TRBV19 with TRBJ2-3, with a possible D match to TRBD2 (6 bases). V lost 7 bases and J lost 2, with 16 bases in between. Germline-derived CDR1 and CDR2 are LNHDA and SQIVND (reference sequence). The CDR3 loop spans 15 amino acids. This CDR3 reads CASTRARRVTDTQYF. For the CDR3, the DNA is TGTGCCAGTACAAGGGCCCGGAGGGTCACAGATACGCAGTATTTT.

This clonotype has a count of ten or more. The chain combines TRBV12-3 or TRBV12-4 with TRBJ1-5; D possibly corresponds to TRBD1 (5 bases). The germline V and J ends were trimmed by 0 bases and 0 bases, with 6 bases remaining between them. This CDR3 region has 15 residues. The CDR3 here is CASSLAGDSNQPQHF. For the CDR3, the DNA is TGTGCCAGCAGTTTAGCAGGGGATAGCAATCAGCCCCAGCATTTT.

This clonotype was found many times. The V and J genes are TRBV7-2 and TRBJ1-4; D call uncertain. Trimming pared 5 bases from V and 8 bases from J, leaving 15 bases between. This CDR3 region has 14 residues. CDR1 is SGHTA and CDR2 is FQGNSA in the germline V gene. The CDR3 loop reads CASSPGQVREKLFF. CDR3 bases: TGTGCCAGCAGCCCCGGGCAGGTCAGGGAAAAACTGTTTTTT.

In this sample, this clonotype turned up many times. J is TRBJ2-3 and V is TRBV7-3; 9 bases match TRBD2. V shed 5 bases, J shed 4 bases, and the junction held 10 bases outside the gene matches. The CDR3 covers 16 residues. Germline CDR1 SGHTA, CDR2 FQGTGA. This chain's CDR3 is CASSATASGTPDTQYF. Here the CDR3 DNA reads TGTGCCAGCAGCGCTACGGCTAGCGGGACCCCAGATACGCAGTATTTT.

This clonotype was detected a few times. The chain's CDR3 is CASSIGSDNQPQHF. CDR3 DNA sequence: TGTGCCAGTAGTATTGGTTCCGACAATCAGCCCCAGCATTTT. The rearrangement uses TRBV19 and TRBJ1-5; D is undetermined. This CDR3 contains 14 residues. The ends were cut back, 3 bases at V and 3 bases at J, with 9 bases in the middle. Germline values: CDR1 LNHDA, CDR2 SQIVND (reference sequence).

J is TRBJ2-1 and V is TRBV28; no clear D. With 7 bases removed from V and 8 bases from J, the gap between germline ends came to 9 bases. CDR3 size: 11 residues. Germline lookup yields CDR1 MDHEN and CDR2 SYDVKM. In nucleotides, the CDR3 is TGTGCCAGCACCGTGACGCATGAGCAGTTCTTC. The encoded protein is CASTVTHEQFF.

Note on this clonotype: Being one base from a much bigger clone, this may be a read error. The gene calls are TRBV28 and TRBJ2-7, with D hard to call. V lost 4 bases, J lost 5 bases, and 9 bases lay in between. The CDR3 sequence is 12 residues long. Germline V gene sequence: CDR1 MDHEN, CDR2 SYDVKM. CDR3 nucleotide sequence: TGTGCCAGCAGTTCTTACCCCGACGAGCAGTACTTC. The encoded protein is CASSSYPDEQYF.

This clonotype was seen a handful of times. The chain couples TRBV21-1 to TRBJ1-1; the table's D call, TRBD1, has no DNA check behind it. TRBV21-1 is shown as a pseudogene. This CDR3 is built from 18 residues. CDR3 in DNA: TGTGCCAGCAGCAAAAAGGAGGCTTGGACAGGGACGAACACTGAAGCTTTCTTT. This translates into CASSKKEAWTGTNTEAFF.

This clonotype showed up just a few times. This may come from a read error, since a much larger clone is one base off. As the CDR3 is not closed by the conserved phenylalanine or tryptophan, this likely results from a read error. The V gene is TRBV6-2 or TRBV6-3, the J gene TRBJ2-7, with 9 nucleotides matching TRBD1. V dropped 2 bases and J dropped 6; count of bases not matched to a gene: 8. The CDR3 has 15 amino acids. CDR1 is MNHEY, CDR2 SVGEGT, per germline. The CDR3 protein is CASSYARDRVFEQYL. CDR3 DNA sequence: TGTGCCAGCAGTTACGCCAGGGACAGGGTGTTCGAGCAGTACCTC.

This clonotype was observed a few times. The rearrangement uses TRBV5-1 and TRBJ1-1, with TRBD1 identical over 11 bases. The CDR3 spans 17 residues. Germline V gene sequence: CDR1 SGHRS, CDR2 YFSETQ. Trimming cost V 0 bases and J 1 base; bases outside gene matches: 5. CDR3 in amino acids: CASSLVGQGARNTEAFF. CDR3 nucleotide sequence: TGCGCCAGCAGCTTGGTCGGACAGGGGGCCAGGAACACTGAAGCTTTCTTT.

In this sample, this clonotype turned up many times. This chain connects TRBV21-1 to TRBJ1-5. TRBV21-1 constitutes a pseudogene. The CDR3 runs to 15 residues. CDR3 protein: CASSKVVRERQPQHF. Written as DNA, the CDR3 is TGTGCCAGCAGCAAAGTAGTGAGGGAACGGCAGCCCCAGCATTTT.

This clonotype was seen more than once but under ten times. The V gene is TRBV15, the J gene TRBJ2-6; 7 nucleotides match TRBD1. CDR3 length equals 18 residues. Trimming removed 5 bases from V and 0 bases from J; junction bases left unmatched: 10. CDR1 is LNHNV and CDR2 is YYDKDF in the germline V gene (reference sequence). The CDR3 is CATSSSTGRTSGANVLTF. CDR3 DNA sequence: TGTGCCACCAGCTCTTCGACAGGGCGAACCTCTGGGGCCAACGTCCTGACTTTC.

By share of the sample, this clonotype is medium-sized. The chain carries TRBV11-2 and TRBJ2-7, with D tentatively TRBD1 or TRBD2 (5 bases each). This CDR3 comprises 15 residues. Trimming shortened V by 3 bases and J by 4 bases, and 16 bases separated the two germline ends. Germline CDR1 reads SGHAT; CDR2 reads FQNNGV. DNA for the CDR3: TGTGCCAGCAGCTTGGACCGGGACCTAGGATACGAGCAGTACTTC. This codes for CASSLDRDLGYEQYF.

A word on this clonotype: At one end, the junction sequence differs from germline, possibly due to a read error. This sequence joins TRBV20-1 and TRBJ2-5; D is undetermined. Germline V gene sequence: CDR1 DFQATT, CDR2 SNEGSKA (reference sequence). CDR3 length: 14 residues. The CDR3 bases are TGCAGTCACCCTTGGGTTCCGCACCACGAGACCCAGTACTTC. Encoded protein: CSHPWVPHHETQYF.

This clonotype has ten or more counts. This chain uses TRBV5-1 with TRBJ2-2; no clear D. The germline V gene encodes CDR1 SGHRS and CDR2 YFSETQ. Trimming removed 0 bases from V and 0 bases from J, with 0 bases in between. CDR3 length equals 13 residues. The CDR3 nucleotides read TGCGCCAGCAGCTTGGCGAACACCGGGGAGCTGTTTTTT. This gives the protein CASSLANTGELFF. The full variable domain, in which reference TRBV5-1 and TRBJ2-2 provide the parts outside the CDR3, is KAGVTQTPRYLIKTRGQQVTLSCSPISGHRSVSWYQQTPGQGLQFLFEYFSETQRNKGNFPGRFSGRQFSNSRSEMNVSTLELGDSALYLCASSLANTGELFFGEGSRLTVL.

This clonotype occurred many times. The chain recombines TRBV30 with TRBJ2-7, with D maybe TRBD1 (5 bases). Germline V lookup: CDR1 GTSNPN, CDR2 SVGIG (reference sequence). V was clipped by 3 bases and J by 3 bases, with 12 bases between them. The CDR3 consists of 13 residues. For the CDR3, the DNA is TGTGCCTGGAGACAGGCTGTTCTCTACGAGCAGTACTTC. Protein sequence: CAWRQAVLYEQYF.

Only a few counts were recorded for this clonotype. The chain combines TRBV2 with TRBJ2-5; the D gene is possibly TRBD2 (5 bases). The germline gives CDR1 SNHLY, CDR2 FYNNEI. The V and J ends lost 7 bases and 5 bases respectively, with 14 bases between them. The CDR3 has 13 residues. In nucleotides, the CDR3 is TGTGCCAGCAACATTACTAGTGGGGAGACCCAGTACTTC. This gives the protein CASNITSGETQYF.

The chain joins TRBV6-1 to TRBJ2-2, with 9 bases fitting TRBD1. The CDR3 is made up of 15 amino acids. Germline assignment: CDR1 MNHNS and CDR2 SASEGT. With V trimmed by 6 bases and J by 6 bases, 8 bases remained unmatched. CDR3 sequence (DNA): TGTGCCAGCAGCTTCGACAGGGGGACCCCCGGGGAGCTGTTTTTT. It specifies CASSFDRGTPGELFF.

Remarks on this clonotype: A read error may explain this, as a much larger clone is one base away. The chain couples TRBV19 to TRBJ2-7; the D is unclear. CDR1 and CDR2 from the germline V gene are LNHDA and SQIVND (reference sequence). CDR3 length: 13 amino acids. The CDR3 is CASGILGSYEQYF. The CDR3 region has the DNA TGTGCCAGTGGTATTCTGGGATCCTACGAGCAGTACTTC.

This clonotype has at least ten counts. The rearrangement uses TRBV12-3 or TRBV12-4 and TRBJ2-2; D gene ambiguous. This CDR3 is built from 14 residues. Trimming removed 3 bases at V and 2 bases at J, with 7 bases between. Here the CDR3 reads CASSLDGNTGELFF. The CDR3 DNA is TGTGCCAGCAGTTTGGACGGCAACACCGGGGAGCTGTTTTTT.

This clonotype was observed at least ten times. The rearrangement joins TRBV20-1 to TRBJ2-3; D may correspond to TRBD1 or TRBD2 (5 bases each). The germline V gene has CDR1 DFQATT and CDR2 SNEGSKA (reference sequence). The CDR3 extends over 14 amino acids. V was cut by 5 bases and J by 4 bases, with 16 bases left in between. CDR3 in DNA: TGCAGTGCTTCCGGGACCCCGATGGCAGATACGCAGTATTTT. Amino acids: CSASGTPMADTQYF.

Ten or more counts support this clonotype. The chain combines TRBV7-9 with TRBJ1-4, with D unclear. The V end lost 1 base, the J end lost 8 bases, and 11 bases lay between the germline ends. Germline V gene data show CDR1 as SEHNR and CDR2 as FQNEAQ (reference sequence). The CDR3 runs to 14 residues. CDR3 sequence (DNA): TGTGCCAGCAGCTTAGAAGGGCACCCCGAAAAACTGTTTTTT. Residues: CASSLEGHPEKLFF.